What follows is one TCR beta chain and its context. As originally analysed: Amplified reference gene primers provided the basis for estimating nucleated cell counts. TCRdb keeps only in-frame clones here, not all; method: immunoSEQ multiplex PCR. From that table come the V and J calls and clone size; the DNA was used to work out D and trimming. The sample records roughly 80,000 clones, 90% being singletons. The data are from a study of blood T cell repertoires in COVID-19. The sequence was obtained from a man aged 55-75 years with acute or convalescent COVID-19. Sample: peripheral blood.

The CDR3 is CATMVGLNNEQFF. CDR3 nucleotide sequence: TGTGCCACGATGGTGGGGCTTAACAATGAGCAGTTCTTC. The chain couples TRBV10-3 to TRBJ2-1, with D perhaps TRBD1 (5 bases). The germline V and J ends were trimmed by 10 bases and 5 bases, with 15 bases remaining between them. The germline V gene encodes CDR1 ENHRY and CDR2 SYGVKD. CDR3 length equals 13 residues.